This TCR beta chain originates from a study of T cells expressing NK-cell markers. On the study more broadly: HCMV seropositivity characterized seven of the eight sequenced donors, and seronegativity one.

UMIs were included in TCR beta cDNA generated by 5'RACE template switching. Reanalyzing the 5' RACE reads, TCRdb keeps one entry per CDR3 protein, without DNA. This table holds approximately 170,000 distinct CDR3 sequences. Comment on this clonotype: Antigen specificity is unknown.

The study's findings and limits: Uncertainty persisted over the HCMV specificity of expanded NKG2C+ T cell clones.

Sequencing input: blood T cells: a sorted CD56 or NKG2C T cell subset, CD4+ or CD8+ T cells, or bulk PBMC T cells (not recorded which). This TCR was sampled from a man aged 18-75 years in good health.

The CDR3 here is CSASPRTSGALYEQYF. The V gene is TRBV20-1, the J gene TRBJ2-7; the D call from TCRdb, TRBD2, cannot be confirmed without DNA. This CDR3 has 16 residues. Germline-derived CDR1 and CDR2 are DFQATT and SNEGSKA (reference sequence).